A single sample is the source of the 2 T cell receptor beta chains below, sequenced in a study of tumor-infiltrating lymphocytes in localized non-small cell lung cancer. Assay used: immunoSEQ multiplex PCR; TCRdb lists only in-frame clones, some missing. The sample carries over 15,000 clones, roughly 72% recorded once. Sequencing input: lung tumor tissue. These receptor sequences come from a human donor with non-small cell lung cancer.

The chain combines TRBV7-2 with TRBJ2-1; 12 nucleotides align to TRBD2. The CDR3 has 21 residues. The junction had 17 bases not matched to a gene; V was cut back by 0 bases and J by 5 bases. CDR1 is SGHTA and CDR2 is FQGNSA in the germline V gene. CDR3: CASSLAMRGGLAGGLNNEQFF. CDR3 sequence (DNA): TGTGCCAGCAGCTTAGCGATGCGGGGGGGGCTAGCGGGAGGGCTAAACAATGAGCAGTTCTTC. Full variable domain (remainder filled in from reference TRBV7-2 and TRBJ2-1): GAGVSQSPSNKVTEKGKDVELRCDPISGHTALYWYRQSLGQGLEFLIYFQGNSAPDKSGLPSDRFSAERTGGSVSTLTIQRTQQEDSAVYLCASSLAMRGGLAGGLNNEQFFGPGTRLTVL.

Relative to its sample, this clone is medium-sized. The rearrangement joins TRBV30 to TRBJ1-1; 7 nucleotides line up with TRBD1. Germline trimming cut 3 bases from V and 10 bases from J; bases unmatched to any gene: 8. CDR1 is GTSNPN, CDR2 SVGIG, per germline (reference sequence). The CDR3 extends over 12 amino acids. The CDR3, as DNA: TGTGCCTGGAGGAACCCGACAGGGAGAGCTTTCTTT. Translated, it gives CAWRNPTGRAFF.